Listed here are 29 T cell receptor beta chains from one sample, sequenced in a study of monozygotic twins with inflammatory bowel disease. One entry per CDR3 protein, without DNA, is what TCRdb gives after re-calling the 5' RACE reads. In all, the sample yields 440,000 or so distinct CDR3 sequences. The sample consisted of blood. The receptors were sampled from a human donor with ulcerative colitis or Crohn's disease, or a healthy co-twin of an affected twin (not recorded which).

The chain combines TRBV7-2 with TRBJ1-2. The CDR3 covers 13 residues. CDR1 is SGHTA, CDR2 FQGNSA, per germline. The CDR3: CASSLDSSVGYTF.

This CDR3 reads CAISDKGTEAFF. V gene TRBV10-3 combines with J gene TRBJ1-1. This CDR3 is built from 12 residues. Per the germline V gene, CDR1 is ENHRY and CDR2 is SYGVKD.

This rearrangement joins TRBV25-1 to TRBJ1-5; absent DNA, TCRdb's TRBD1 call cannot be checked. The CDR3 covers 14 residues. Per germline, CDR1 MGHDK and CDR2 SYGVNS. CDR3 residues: CASSESGLNQPQHF.

The CDR3 region is CASSVDQVGEKLFF. The chain employs TRBV12-3 or TRBV12-4 and TRBJ1-4. This CDR3 has 14 amino acids.

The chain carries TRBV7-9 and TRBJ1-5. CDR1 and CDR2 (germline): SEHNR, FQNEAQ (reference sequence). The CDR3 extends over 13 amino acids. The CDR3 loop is CASSLMDGQPQHF.

The CDR3 spells CASSHPLERGGRWETQYF. This chain joins TRBV14 and TRBJ2-5; TCRdb proposes TRBD2, but this gene call is untestable without DNA. The CDR3 has 18 amino acids. Germline loops: CDR1 SGHDN, CDR2 FVKESK.

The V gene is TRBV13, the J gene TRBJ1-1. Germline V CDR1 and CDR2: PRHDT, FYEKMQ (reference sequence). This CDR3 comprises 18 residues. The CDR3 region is CASSFLVGGLRRDTEAFF. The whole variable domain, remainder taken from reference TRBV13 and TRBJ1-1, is AAGVIQSPRHLIKEKRETATLKCYPIPRHDTVYWYQQGPGQDPQFLISFYEKMQSDKGSIPDRFSAQQFSDYHSELNMSSLELGDSALYFCASSFLVGGLRRDTEAFFGQGTRLTVV.

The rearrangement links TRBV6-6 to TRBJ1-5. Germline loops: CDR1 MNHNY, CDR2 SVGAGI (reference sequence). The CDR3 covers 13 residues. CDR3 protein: CASSPVSNQPQHF.

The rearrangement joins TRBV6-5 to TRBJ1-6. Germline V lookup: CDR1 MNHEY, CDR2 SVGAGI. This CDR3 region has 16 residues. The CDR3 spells CASSFKSRSYNSPLHF.

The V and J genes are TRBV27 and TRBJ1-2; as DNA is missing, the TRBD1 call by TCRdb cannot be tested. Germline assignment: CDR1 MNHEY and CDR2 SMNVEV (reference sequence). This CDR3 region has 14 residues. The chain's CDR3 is CASSPTGGNYGYTF.

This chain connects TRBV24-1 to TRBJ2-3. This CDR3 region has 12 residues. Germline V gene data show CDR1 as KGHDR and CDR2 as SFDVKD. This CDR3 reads CATSDSLDTQYF.

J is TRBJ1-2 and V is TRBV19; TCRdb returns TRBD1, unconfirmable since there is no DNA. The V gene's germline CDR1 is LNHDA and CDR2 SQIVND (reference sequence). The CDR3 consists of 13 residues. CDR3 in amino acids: CASIRRGVYGYTF.

CDR3 residues: CSAPTSPSYNEQFF. The V call is TRBV20-1, the J call TRBJ2-1; the TRBD2 assignment by TCRdb is unverifiable without DNA. The CDR3 loop spans 14 amino acids. Germline CDR1 reads DFQATT; CDR2 reads SNEGSKA (reference sequence).

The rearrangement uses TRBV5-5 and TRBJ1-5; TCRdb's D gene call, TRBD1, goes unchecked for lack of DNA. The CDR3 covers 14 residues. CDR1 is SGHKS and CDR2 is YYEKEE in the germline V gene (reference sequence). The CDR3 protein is CASRGADSNQPQHF.

CDR3 amino acids: CASSIRGLGNQPQHF. The rearrangement uses TRBV19 and TRBJ1-5; without DNA, the TCRdb call of TRBD1 cannot be checked. The germline CDR1 and CDR2 sequences are LNHDA and SQIVND (reference sequence). The CDR3 spans 15 residues.

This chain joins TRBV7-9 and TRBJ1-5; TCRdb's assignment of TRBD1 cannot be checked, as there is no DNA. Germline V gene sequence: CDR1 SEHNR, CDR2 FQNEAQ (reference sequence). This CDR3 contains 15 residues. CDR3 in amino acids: CASSLGPTDNQPQHF.

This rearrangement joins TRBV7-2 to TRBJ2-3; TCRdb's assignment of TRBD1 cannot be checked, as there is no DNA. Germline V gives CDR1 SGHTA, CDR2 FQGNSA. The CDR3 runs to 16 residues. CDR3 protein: CASRKGRGRLGDTQYF.

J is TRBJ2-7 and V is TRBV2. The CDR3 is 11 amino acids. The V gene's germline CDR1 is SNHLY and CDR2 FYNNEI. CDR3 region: CASRATYEQYF.

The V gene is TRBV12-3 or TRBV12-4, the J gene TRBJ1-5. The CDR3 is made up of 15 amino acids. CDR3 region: CASSFSGRSNQPQHF.

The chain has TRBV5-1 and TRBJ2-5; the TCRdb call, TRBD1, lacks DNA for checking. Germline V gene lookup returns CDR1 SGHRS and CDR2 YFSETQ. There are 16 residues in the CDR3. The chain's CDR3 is CASSSSGGAGLETQYF.

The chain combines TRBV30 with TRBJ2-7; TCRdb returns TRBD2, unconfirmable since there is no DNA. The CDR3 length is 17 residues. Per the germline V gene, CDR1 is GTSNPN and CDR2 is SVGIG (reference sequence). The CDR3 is CAWGPRSMIIGSYEQYF.

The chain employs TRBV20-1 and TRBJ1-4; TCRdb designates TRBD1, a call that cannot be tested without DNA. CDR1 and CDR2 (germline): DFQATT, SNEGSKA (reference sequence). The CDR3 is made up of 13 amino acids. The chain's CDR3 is CSATDRASEKLFF.

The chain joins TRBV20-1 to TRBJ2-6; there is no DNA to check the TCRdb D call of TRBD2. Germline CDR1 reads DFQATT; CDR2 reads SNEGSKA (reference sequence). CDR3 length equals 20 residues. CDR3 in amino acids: CSARDPGLAGFNSGANVLTF.

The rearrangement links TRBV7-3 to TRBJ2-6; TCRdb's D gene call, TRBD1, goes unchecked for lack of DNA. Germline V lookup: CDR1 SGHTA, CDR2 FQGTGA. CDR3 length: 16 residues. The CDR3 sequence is CASSFQGATGANVLTF. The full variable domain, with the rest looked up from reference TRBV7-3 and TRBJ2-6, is GAGVSQTPSNKVTEKGKYVELRCDPISGHTALYWYRQSLGQGPEFLIYFQGTGAADDSGLPNDRFFAVRPEGSVSTLKIQRTERGDSAVYLCASSFQGATGANVLTFGAGSRLTVL.

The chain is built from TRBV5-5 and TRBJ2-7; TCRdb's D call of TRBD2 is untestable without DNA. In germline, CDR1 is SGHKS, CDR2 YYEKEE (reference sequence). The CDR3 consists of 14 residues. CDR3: CASRNLGGPEEQYF.

The CDR3 protein is CASSPRTGRDTQYF. The chain recombines TRBV27 with TRBJ2-3; TCRdb proposes TRBD1, but this gene call is untestable without DNA. CDR3 size: 14 residues. Germline V gene sequence: CDR1 MNHEY, CDR2 SMNVEV (reference sequence).

The CDR3 loop reads CASRNTGTYEQYF. The chain uses TRBV28 and TRBJ2-7; as DNA is missing, the TRBD1 call by TCRdb cannot be tested. The length of the CDR3 is 13 residues. Germline V gives CDR1 MDHEN, CDR2 SYDVKM.

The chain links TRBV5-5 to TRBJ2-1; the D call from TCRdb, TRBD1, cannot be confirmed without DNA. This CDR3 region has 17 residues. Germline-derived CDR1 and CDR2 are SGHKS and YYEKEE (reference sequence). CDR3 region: CASSRTGGLGSYNEQFF.

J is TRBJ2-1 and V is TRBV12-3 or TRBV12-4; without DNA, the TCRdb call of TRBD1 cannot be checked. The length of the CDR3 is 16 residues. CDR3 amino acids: CASSLRGGRGYNEQFF.